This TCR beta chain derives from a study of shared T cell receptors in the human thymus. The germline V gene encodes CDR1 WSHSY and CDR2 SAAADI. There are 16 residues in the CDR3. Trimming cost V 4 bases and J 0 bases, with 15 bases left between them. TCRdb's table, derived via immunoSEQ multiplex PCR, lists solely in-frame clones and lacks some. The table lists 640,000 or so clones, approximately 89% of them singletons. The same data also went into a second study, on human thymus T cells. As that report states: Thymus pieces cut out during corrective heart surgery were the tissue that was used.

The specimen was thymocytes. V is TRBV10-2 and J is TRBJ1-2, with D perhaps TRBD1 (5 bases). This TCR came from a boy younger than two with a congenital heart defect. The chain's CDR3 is CASSGAGIWANYGYTF. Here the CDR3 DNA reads TGCGCCAGCAGTGGAGCAGGGATATGGGCTAACTATGGCTACACCTTC.